Listed below are T cell receptor beta chains from one sample, sequenced in a study of T-cell reconstitution after alpha-beta-depleted transplantation in children. Each CDR3 protein gets one entry after TCRdb re-called the PCR reads with MiXCR. The sample consists of about 360,000 distinct CDR3 sequences, about an eighth of them appearing once. Here the sequenced sample was PBMCs, taken from the stem cell graft. These receptors were taken from a human donor who donated a stem cell graft to a child with Fanconi anemia. Both conserved end residues are trimmed from each CDR3. The order of the fields is V gene, CDR3 protein.

TRBV28 | ASRGADTQY
TRBV3-1 | ASSQGDGGQETQY
TRBV5-1 | ASSLRGAPINEQF
TRBV27 | ASSPTGKGNQPQH
TRBV7-2 | ASSAGGRGNQPQH
TRBV9 | ASSPNHRGVGTEAF
TRBV2 | ASSGGANVLT
TRBV4-2 | ASRYRGRGEAF
TRBV20-1 | SASGDPGSNQPQH
TRBV7-9 | ASSLEGQGVF
TRBV12-3/TRBV12-4 | ASSSGTAFYEQY
TRBV10-2 | ASSDGASYNEQF
TRBV3-1 | ASSQDPGVQNGELF
TRBV9 | ASSPGSVGQEQF
TRBV6-1 | ASSEDINSPLH
TRBV4-3 | ASSQDLRLAGEQY
TRBV20-1 | SAATDRGGLH
TRBV3-1 | ASSPNPSRDYQETQY
TRBV12-3/TRBV12-4 | ASSSESLGTQY
TRBV5-1 | ASSLRRAQGATEAF
TRBV4-3 | ASSQQGRSPDEKLF
TRBV6-5 | ASSYGGGSNTEAF
TRBV12-3/TRBV12-4 | ASSLSGQGASGNLGYT
TRBV3-1 | ASSQGRVLSNQPQH
TRBV10-1 | ASSESDAGGRNEQF
TRBV5-1 | ASSFGQGSLQY
TRBV27 | ASSLRNSPLH
TRBV7-8 | ASSLSNGYEQY
TRBV2 | ASSERVGGELF